A selection of T cell receptor beta chains follows, all from one sample in a study of blood T cell repertoires in COVID-19. Sequencing was performed with immunoSEQ multiplex PCR; in TCRdb, only in-frame clones are kept and a portion is missing. The data contain about 370,000 clones, 75% to 90% of them singletons. The sequenced sample consisted of PBMCs or T cells enriched from blood (not recorded which). The receptors derive from a man between 18 and 29 years old who had recovered from COVID-19. Both conserved end residues are part of each CDR3. Each record gives: V gene, J gene, CDR3 protein.

>TRBV3-1/TRBV3-2|TRBJ2-2
CASSVQGTGELFF
>TRBV7-2|TRBJ2-7
CASSPQRGYSYEQYF
>TRBV13|TRBJ2-5
CASSLGASSETQYF
>TRBV7-2|TRBJ1-2
CASSLRTGNDYGYTF
>TRBV6-5|TRBJ1-5
CASSRRQSSNQPQHF
>TRBV7-6|TRBJ2-7
CASSSSGISSEQYF
>TRBV11-2|TRBJ2-6
CASNPGQGFSGANVLTF
>TRBV7-6|TRBJ2-1
CASSSTNTWTGDEQFF
>TRBV2|TRBJ2-7
CASSGTGAYEQYF
>TRBV3-1/TRBV3-2|TRBJ1-2
CASSQGTGGANYGYTF
>TRBV7-6|TRBJ2-1
CASSLSVAGGSYNEQFF
>TRBV7-3|TRBJ2-3
CASSLRLAGFTDTQYF
>TRBV6-2/TRBV6-3|TRBJ2-5
CASSLQGFGETQYF
>TRBV30|TRBJ2-2
CAWSLGGRGTGELFF
>TRBV5-1|TRBJ2-1
CASSLDREGNEQFF
>TRBV5-8|TRBJ1-5
CASSLEGAGNQPQHF
>TRBV28|TRBJ1-2
CASSGGANYGYTF
>TRBV7-9|TRBJ2-1
CASSPRGLAVNSYNEQFF
>TRBV21-1|TRBJ1-6
CASNAADRENSPLHF
>TRBV7-2|TRBJ2-7
CASSESGWGEQYF
>TRBV6-5|TRBJ2-2
CASRGPPGATGELFF
>TRBV23-1|TRBJ1-6
CASSQRPGSSYNSPLHF
>TRBV18|TRBJ2-7
CASSPPSYEQYF
>TRBV20-1|TRBJ1-2
CSASLSRGHLGGYTF
>TRBV10-1|TRBJ2-2
CASSDPPGQGGSGELFF
>TRBV7-3|TRBJ2-3
CASSSRGSGAHSSTDTQYF
>TRBV5-1|TRBJ1-1
CASSLLDLRGTEAFF
>TRBV5-6|TRBJ1-1
CASTPLVALAFF
>TRBV5-1|TRBJ2-1
CASSLWGQGMDYNEQFF
>TRBV10-3|TRBJ1-1
CAISERGGQNTEAFF
>TRBV3-1/TRBV3-2|TRBJ2-7
CASSHRGGSRNNEQYF
>TRBV29-1|TRBJ1-2
CSVAGDTGFNYGYTF
>TRBV15|TRBJ1-4
CATSRPEPGQTNEKLFF
>TRBV7-2|TRBJ1-4
CASRGNRGEKLFF
>TRBV4-1|TRBJ2-1
CASSQRLAGGPGHEQFF
>TRBV28|TRBJ1-1
CANKKRDRAEAFF
>TRBV5-5|TRBJ2-5
CASSLGYRGLETQYF
>TRBV4-2|TRBJ2-5
CASSNDQRASGSGETQYF
>TRBV6-5|TRBJ2-3
CASSYLGQGTDTQYF
>TRBV11-1|TRBJ1-2
CASSPPPGTGHYGYTF
>TRBV7-6|TRBJ2-1
CASSQSLAGGRVEQFF
>TRBV30|TRBJ2-7
CAWRREQYF
>TRBV20-1|TRBJ1-2
CSAQDGYTF